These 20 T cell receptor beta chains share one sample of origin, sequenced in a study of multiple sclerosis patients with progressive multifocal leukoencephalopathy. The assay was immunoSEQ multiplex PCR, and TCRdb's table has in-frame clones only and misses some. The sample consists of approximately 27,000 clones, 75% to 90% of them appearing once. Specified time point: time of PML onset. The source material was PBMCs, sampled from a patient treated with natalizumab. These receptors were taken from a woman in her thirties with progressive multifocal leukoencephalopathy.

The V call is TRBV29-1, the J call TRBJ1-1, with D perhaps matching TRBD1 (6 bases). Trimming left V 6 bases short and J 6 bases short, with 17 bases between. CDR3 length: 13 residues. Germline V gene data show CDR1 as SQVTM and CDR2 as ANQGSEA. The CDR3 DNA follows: TGCAGCGTCGTTGCGGGGGCCGGGGCTGAAGCTTTCTTT. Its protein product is CSVVAGAGAEAFF.

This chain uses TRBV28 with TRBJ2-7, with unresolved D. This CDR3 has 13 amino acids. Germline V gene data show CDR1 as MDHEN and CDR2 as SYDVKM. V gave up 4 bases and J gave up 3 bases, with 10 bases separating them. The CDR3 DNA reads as TGTGCCAGCAGTTCGGTAGGGATCTACGAGCAGTACTTC. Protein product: CASSSVGIYEQYF.

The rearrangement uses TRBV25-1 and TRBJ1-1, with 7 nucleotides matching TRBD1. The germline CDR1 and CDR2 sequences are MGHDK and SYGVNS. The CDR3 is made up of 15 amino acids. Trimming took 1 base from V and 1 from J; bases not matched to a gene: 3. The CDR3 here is CASSESGTANTEAFF. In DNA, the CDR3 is TGTGCCAGCAGTGAATCGGGGACAGCGAACACTGAAGCTTTCTTT. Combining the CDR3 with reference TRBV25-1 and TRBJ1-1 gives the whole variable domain EADIYQTPRYLVIGTGKKITLECSQTMGHDKMYWYQQDPGMELHLIHYSYGVNSTEKGDLSSESTVSRIRTEHFPLTLESARPSHTSQYLCASSESGTANTEAFFGQGTRLTVV.

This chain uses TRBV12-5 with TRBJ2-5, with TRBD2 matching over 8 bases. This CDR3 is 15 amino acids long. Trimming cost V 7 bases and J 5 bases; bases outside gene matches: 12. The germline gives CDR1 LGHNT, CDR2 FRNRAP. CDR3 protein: CASVAGGVVGETQYF. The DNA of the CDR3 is TGTGCTAGTGTCGCGGGAGGCGTGGTTGGGGAGACCCAGTACTTC.

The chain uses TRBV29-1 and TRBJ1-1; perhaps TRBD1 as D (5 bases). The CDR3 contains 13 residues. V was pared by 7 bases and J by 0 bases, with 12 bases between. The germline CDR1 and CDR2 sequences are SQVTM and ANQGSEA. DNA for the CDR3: TGCAGCGGGGCCGGACAACTGAACACTGAAGCTTTCTTT. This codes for CSGAGQLNTEAFF.

The DNA of the CDR3 is TGTGCCAGCAGGAAGGAGGGGGCCCCGAACACCGGGGAGCTGTTTTTT. The encoded protein is CASRKEGAPNTGELFF. The chain employs TRBV5-4 and TRBJ2-2, with D tentatively TRBD1 (7 bases). V shed 5 bases and J shed 0 bases, with 14 bases lying between them. CDR1 is SGHNT, CDR2 YYREEE, per germline (reference sequence). The CDR3 runs to 16 residues.

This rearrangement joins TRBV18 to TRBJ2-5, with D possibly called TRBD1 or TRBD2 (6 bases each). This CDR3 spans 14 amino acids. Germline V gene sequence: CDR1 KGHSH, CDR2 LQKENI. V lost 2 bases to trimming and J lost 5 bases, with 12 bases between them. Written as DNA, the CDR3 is TGTGCCAGCTCACCAATCGGGGGCGGGGAGACCCAGTACTTC. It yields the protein CASSPIGGGETQYF.

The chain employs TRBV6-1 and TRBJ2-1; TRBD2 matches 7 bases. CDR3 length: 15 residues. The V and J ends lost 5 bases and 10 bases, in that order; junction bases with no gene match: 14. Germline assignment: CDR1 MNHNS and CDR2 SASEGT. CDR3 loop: CASSLNWGGSREQFF. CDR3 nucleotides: TGTGCCAGCAGTTTGAATTGGGGGGGGTCAAGGGAGCAGTTCTTC.

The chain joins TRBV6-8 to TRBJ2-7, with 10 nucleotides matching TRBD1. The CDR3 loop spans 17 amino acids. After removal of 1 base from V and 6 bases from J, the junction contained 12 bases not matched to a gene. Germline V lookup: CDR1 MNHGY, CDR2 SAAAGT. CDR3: CASSYLETGGAGGEQYF. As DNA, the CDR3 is TGTGCCAGCAGTTACTTGGAGACAGGGGGCGCGGGGGGCGAGCAGTACTTC.

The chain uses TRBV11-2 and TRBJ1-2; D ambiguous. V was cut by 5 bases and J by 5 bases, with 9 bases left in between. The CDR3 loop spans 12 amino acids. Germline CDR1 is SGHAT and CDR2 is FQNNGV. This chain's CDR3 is CASSKEQYGYTF. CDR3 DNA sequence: TGTGCCAGCAGCAAAGAACAATATGGCTACACCTTC.

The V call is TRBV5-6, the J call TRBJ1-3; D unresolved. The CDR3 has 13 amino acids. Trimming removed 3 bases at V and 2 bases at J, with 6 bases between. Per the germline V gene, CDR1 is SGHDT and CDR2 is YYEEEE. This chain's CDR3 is CASSSPPGNTIYF. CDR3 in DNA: TGTGCCAGCAGCTCCCCGCCTGGAAACACCATATATTTT.

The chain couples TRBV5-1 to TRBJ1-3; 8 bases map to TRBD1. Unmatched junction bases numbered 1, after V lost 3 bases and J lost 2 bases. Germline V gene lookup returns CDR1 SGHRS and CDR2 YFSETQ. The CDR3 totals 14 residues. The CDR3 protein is CASSWDRTGNTIYF. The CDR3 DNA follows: TGCGCCAGCAGCTGGGACAGGACTGGAAACACCATATATTTT.

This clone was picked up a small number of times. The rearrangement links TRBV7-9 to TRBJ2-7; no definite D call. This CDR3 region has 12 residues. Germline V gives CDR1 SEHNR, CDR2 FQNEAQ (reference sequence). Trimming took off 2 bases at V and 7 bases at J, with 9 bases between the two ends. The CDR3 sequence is CASSLNLREQYF. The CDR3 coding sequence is TGTGCCAGCAGCTTAAACTTGAGGGAGCAGTACTTC.

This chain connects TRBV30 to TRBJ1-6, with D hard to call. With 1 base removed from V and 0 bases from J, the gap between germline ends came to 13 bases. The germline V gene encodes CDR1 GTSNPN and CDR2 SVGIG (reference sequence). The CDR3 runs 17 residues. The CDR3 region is CAWSAPGFSSYNSPLHF. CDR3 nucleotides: TGTGCCTGGAGTGCCCCTGGGTTTAGCTCCTATAATTCACCCCTCCACTTT.

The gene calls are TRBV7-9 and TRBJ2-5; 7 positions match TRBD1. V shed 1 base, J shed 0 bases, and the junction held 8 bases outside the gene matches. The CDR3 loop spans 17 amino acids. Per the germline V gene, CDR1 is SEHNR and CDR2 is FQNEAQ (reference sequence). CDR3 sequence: CASSLVGRGNNQETQYF. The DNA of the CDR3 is TGTGCCAGCAGCTTAGTGGGCAGGGGGAATAACCAAGAGACCCAGTACTTC.

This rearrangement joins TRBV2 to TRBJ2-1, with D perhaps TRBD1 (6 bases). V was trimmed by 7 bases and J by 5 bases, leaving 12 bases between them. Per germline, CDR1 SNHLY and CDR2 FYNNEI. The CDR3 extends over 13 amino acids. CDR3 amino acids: CASMGDRNNEQFF. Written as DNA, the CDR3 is TGTGCCAGCATGGGAGACAGGAACAATGAGCAGTTCTTC.

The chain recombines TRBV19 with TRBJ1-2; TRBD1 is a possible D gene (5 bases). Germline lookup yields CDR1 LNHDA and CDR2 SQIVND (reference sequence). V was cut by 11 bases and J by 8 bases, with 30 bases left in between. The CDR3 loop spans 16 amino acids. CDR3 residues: CARHPGDSSTPDGYTF. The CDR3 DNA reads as TGTGCCCGACATCCTGGCGACAGCAGCACCCCTGACGGCTACACCTTC.

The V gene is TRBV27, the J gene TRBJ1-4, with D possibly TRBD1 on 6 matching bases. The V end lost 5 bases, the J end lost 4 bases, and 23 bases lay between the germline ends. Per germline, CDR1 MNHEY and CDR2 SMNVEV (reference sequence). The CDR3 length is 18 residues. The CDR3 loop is CASSPNQPSGVLNEKLFF. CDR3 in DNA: TGTGCCAGCAGTCCGAATCAACCCTCAGGGGTCCTTAATGAAAAACTGTTTTTT.

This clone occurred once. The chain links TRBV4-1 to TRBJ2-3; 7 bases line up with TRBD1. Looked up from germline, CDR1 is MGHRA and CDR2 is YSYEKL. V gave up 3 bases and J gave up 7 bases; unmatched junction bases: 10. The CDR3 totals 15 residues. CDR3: CASSQEDRRSHTQYF. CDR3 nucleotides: TGCGCCAGCAGCCAGGAGGACAGGCGATCGCATACGCAGTATTTT.

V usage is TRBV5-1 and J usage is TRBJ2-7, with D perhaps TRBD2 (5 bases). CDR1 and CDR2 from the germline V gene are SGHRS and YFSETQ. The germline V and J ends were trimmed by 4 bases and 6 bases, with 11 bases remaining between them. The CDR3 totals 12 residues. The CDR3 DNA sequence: TGCGCCAGCAGCCGGGAAGAATCCGAGCAGTACTTC. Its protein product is CASSREESEQYF.